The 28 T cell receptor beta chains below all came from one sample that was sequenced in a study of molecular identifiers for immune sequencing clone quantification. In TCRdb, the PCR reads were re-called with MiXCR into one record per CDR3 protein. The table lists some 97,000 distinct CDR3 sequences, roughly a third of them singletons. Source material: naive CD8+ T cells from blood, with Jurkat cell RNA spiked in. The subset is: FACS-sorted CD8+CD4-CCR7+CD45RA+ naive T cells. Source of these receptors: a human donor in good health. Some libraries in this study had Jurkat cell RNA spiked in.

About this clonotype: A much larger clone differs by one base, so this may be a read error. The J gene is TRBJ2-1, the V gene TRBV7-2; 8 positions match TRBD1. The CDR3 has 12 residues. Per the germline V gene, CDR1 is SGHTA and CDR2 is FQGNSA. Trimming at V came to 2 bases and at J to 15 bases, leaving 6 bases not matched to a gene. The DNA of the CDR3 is TGTGCCAGCAGCTTATCGAGGACAGGGCCGTTCTTC. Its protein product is CASSLSRTGPFF.

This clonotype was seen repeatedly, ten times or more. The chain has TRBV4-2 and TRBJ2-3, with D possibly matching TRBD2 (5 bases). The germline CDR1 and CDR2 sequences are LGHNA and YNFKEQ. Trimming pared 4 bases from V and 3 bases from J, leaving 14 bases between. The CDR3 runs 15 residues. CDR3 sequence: CASSPRLHRTDTQYF. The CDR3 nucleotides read TGTGCCAGCAGCCCGAGACTACACCGAACAGATACGCAGTATTTT.

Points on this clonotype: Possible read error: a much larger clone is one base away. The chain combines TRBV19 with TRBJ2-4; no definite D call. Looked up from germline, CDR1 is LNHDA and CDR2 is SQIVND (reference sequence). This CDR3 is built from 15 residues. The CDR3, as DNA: TGTGCCAGTAGTATAGCATCTCCTGCCAAAAGCATTCAGTACTTC. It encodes CASSIASPAKSIQYF.

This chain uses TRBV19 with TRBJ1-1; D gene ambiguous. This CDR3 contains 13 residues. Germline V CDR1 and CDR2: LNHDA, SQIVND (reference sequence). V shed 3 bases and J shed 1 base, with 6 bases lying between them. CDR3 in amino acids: CASSMWPNTEAFF. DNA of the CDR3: TGTGCCAGTAGTATGTGGCCGAACACTGAAGCTTTCTTT.

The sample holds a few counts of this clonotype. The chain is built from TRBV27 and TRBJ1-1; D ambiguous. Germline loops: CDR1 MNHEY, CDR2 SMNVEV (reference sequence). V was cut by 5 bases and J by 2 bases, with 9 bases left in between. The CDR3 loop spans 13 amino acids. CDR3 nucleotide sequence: TGTGCCAGCAGTATGGACCTAAACACTGAAGCTTTCTTT. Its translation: CASSMDLNTEAFF.

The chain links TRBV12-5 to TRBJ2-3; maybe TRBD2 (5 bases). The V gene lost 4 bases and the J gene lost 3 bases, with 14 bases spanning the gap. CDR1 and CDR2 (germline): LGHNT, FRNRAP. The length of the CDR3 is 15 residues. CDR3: CASGSGGLGTDTQYF. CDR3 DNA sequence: TGTGCTAGTGGTTCAGGAGGATTGGGGACAGATACGCAGTATTTT.

The CDR3 protein is CASSTGFSYYEQYF. DNA of the CDR3: TGTGCCAGCAGTACAGGGTTCTCCTACTACGAGCAGTACTTC. V and J are TRBV28 and TRBJ2-7; D perhaps matches TRBD1 (6 bases). Per the germline V gene, CDR1 is MDHEN and CDR2 is SYDVKM. This CDR3 is built from 14 residues. V gave up 5 bases and J gave up 3 bases, with 14 bases separating them.

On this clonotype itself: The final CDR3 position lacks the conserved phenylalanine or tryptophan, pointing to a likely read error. The CDR3 DNA follows: TGTGCCAGCCAAAGAGGTCGTAGCTCCTACAATGAGCAGTTCTTA. Translating gives CASQRGRSSYNEQFL. V is TRBV6-5 and J is TRBJ2-1; D unclear. Germline lookup yields CDR1 MNHEY and CDR2 SVGAGI. With 8 bases removed from V and 0 bases from J, the gap between germline ends came to 14 bases. The CDR3 has 15 residues.

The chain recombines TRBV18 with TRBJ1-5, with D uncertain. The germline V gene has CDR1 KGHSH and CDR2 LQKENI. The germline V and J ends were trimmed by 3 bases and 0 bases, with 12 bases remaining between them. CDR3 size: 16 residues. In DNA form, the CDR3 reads TGTGCCAGCTCACCCGATGGGGAGTATAGCAATCAGCCCCAGCATTTT. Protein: CASSPDGEYSNQPQHF.

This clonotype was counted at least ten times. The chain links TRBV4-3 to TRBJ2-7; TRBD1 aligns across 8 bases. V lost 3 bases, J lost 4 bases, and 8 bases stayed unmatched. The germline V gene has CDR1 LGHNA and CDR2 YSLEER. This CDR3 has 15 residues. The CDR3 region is CASSHADRGGYEQYF. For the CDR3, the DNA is TGCGCCAGCAGCCATGCTGACAGGGGTGGGTACGAGCAGTACTTC.

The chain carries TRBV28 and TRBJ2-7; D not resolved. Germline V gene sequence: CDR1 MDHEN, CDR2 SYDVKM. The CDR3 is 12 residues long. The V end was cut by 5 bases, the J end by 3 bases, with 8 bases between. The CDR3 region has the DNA TGTGCCAGCAGTCCCGCCGACTACGAGCAGTACTTC. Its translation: CASSPADYEQYF.

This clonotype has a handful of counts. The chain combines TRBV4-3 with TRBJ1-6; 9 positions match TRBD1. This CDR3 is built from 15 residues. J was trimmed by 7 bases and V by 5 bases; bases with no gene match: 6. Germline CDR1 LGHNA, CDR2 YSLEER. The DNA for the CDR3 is TGCGCCAGCAGCGGGTCCGGGACAGGGAATTCACCCCTCCACTTT. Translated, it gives CASSGSGTGNSPLHF.

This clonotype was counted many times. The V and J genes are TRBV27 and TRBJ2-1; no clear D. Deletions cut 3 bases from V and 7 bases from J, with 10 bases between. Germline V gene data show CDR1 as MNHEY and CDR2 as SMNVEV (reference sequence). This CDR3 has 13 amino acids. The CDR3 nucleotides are TGTGCCAGCAGTTTCCAGCCCGTGAATGAGCAGTTCTTC. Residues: CASSFQPVNEQFF.

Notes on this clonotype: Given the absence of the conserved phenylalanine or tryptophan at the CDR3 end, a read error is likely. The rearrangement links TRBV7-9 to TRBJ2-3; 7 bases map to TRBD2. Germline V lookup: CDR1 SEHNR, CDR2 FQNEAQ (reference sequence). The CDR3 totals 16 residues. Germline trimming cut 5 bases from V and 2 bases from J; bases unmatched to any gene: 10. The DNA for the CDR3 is TGTGCCAGCAGCATAGATCTAGCGGAACCCACAGATACGCAGTATTAT. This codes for CASSIDLAEPTDTQYY.

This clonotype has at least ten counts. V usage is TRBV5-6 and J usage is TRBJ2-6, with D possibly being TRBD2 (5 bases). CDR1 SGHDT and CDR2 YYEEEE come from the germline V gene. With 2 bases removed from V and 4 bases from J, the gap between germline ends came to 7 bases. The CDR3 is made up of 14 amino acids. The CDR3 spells CASSFGVGANVLTF. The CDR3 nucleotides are TGTGCCAGCAGCTTCGGGGTAGGGGCCAACGTCCTGACTTTC.

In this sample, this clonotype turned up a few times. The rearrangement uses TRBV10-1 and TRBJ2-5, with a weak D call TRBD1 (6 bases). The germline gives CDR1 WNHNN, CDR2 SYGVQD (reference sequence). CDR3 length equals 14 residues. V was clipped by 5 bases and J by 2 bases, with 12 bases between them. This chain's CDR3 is CASSRDMRQETQYF. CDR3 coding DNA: TGCGCCAGCAGTAGGGACATGAGGCAAGAGACCCAGTACTTC.

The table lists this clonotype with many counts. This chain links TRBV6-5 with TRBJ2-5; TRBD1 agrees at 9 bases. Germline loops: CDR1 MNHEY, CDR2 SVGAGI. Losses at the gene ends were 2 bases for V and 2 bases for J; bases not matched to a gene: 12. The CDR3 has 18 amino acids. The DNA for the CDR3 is TGTGCCAGCAGTTACCTGAGAACCACAGGGGGCCCTCAAGAGACCCAGTACTTC. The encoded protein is CASSYLRTTGGPQETQYF.

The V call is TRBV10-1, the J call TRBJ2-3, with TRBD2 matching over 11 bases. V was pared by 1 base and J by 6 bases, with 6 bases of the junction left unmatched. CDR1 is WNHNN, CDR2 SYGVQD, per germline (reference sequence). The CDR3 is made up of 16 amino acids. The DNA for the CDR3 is TGCGCCAGCAGTGAGTTACTAGCGGGAGTTCCCGATACGCAGTATTTT. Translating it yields CASSELLAGVPDTQYF.

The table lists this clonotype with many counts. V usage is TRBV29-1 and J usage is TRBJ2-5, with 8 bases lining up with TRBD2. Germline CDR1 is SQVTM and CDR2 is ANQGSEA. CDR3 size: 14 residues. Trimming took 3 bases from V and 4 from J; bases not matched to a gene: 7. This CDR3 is CSVEGSGIGETQYF. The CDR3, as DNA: TGCAGCGTTGAGGGTAGCGGGATCGGAGAGACCCAGTACTTC.

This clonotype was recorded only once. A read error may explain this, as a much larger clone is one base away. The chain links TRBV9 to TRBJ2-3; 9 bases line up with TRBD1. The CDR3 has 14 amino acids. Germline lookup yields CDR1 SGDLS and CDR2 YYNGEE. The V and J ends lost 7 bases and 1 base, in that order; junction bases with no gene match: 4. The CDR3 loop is CASGRQGGTDTQYF. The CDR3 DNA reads TGTGCCAGCGGCCGACAGGGGGGCACAGATACGCAGTATTTT.

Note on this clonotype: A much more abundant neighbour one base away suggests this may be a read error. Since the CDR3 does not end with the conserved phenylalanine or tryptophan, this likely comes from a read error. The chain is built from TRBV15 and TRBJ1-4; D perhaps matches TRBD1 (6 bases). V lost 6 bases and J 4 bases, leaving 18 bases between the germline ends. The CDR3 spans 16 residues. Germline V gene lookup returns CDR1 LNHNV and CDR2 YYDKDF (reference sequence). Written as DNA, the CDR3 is TGTGCCACCAGAGGACCCCGCGACAGGATTAATGAAAAACTGTTTTCT. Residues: CATRGPRDRINEKLFS.

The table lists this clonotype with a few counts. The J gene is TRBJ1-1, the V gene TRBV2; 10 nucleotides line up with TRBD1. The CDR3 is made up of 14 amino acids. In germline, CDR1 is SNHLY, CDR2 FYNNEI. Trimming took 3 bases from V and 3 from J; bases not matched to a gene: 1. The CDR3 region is CASSEGQGYTEAFF. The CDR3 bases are TGTGCCAGCAGTGAGGGACAGGGGTACACTGAAGCTTTCTTT.

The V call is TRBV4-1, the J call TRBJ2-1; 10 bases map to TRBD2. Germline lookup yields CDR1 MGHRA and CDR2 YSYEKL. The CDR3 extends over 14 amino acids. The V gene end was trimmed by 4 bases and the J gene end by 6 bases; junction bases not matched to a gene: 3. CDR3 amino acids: CASSLLAGANEQFF. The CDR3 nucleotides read TGCGCCAGCAGCCTTCTAGCGGGAGCCAATGAGCAGTTCTTC.

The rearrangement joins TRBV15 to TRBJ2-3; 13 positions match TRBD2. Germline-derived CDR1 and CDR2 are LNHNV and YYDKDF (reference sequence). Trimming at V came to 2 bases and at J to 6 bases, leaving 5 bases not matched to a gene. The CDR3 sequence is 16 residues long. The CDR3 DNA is TGTGCCACCAGCAGAACAGGACTAGCGGGAGTGGATACGCAGTATTTT. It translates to CATSRTGLAGVDTQYF.

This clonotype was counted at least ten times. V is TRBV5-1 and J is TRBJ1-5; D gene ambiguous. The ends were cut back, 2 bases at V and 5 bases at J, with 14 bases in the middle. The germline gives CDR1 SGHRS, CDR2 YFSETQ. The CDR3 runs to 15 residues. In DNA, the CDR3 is TGCGCCAGCAGCTTAGCGGGAACGGGATATCAGCCCCAGCATTTT. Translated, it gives CASSLAGTGYQPQHF.

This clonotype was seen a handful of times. Here the CDR3 reads CASSFLSGRRGETQYF. DNA for the CDR3: TGTGCCAGCAGCTTCCTCAGCGGGAGGCGCGGAGAGACCCAGTACTTC. The chain joins TRBV7-2 to TRBJ2-5, with 9 bases aligning to TRBD2. Germline-derived CDR1 and CDR2 are SGHTA and FQGNSA. V dropped 3 bases and J dropped 4; count of bases not matched to a gene: 9. The CDR3 has 16 residues. Drawing the rest from reference TRBV7-2 and TRBJ2-5, the complete variable domain is GAGVSQSPSNKVTEKGKDVELRCDPISGHTALYWYRQSLGQGLEFLIYFQGNSAPDKSGLPSDRFSAERTGGSVSTLTIQRTQQEDSAVYLCASSFLSGRRGETQYFGPGTRLLVL.

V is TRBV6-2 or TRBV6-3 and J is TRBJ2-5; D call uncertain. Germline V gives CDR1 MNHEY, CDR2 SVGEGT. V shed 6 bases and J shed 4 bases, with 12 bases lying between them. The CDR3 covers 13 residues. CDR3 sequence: CASSRLELETQYF. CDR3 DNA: TGTGCCAGCAGCCGACTGGAGCTAGAGACCCAGTACTTC.

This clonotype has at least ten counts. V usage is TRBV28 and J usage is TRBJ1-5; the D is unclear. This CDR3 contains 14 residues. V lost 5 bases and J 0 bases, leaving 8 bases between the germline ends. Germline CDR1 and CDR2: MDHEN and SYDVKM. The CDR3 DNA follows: TGTGCCAGCAGTCGCAGGAATAGCAATCAGCCCCAGCATTTT. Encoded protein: CASSRRNSNQPQHF.